These 29 T cell receptor beta chains share one sample of origin, sequenced in a study of blood T cell repertoires in COVID-19. Assay: immunoSEQ multiplex PCR; the TCRdb copy retains only in-frame clones and omits some. The profile shows 180,000 or so clones, approximately 80% of them singletons. The sample taken for sequencing was peripheral blood. The receptor set was obtained from a woman aged 40 to 55 with COVID-19, enrolled during active disease.

The rearrangement links TRBV3-1 (or the pseudogene TRBV3-2) to TRBJ2-7, with TRBD2 identical over 9 bases. CDR1 is LGHDT, CDR2 YNNKEL, per germline (reference sequence). The CDR3 contains 14 residues. J gave up 7 bases and V 2 bases, and 6 bases lay outside the gene matches. This CDR3 is CASSQRGLAGEQYF. CDR3 coding DNA: TGTGCCAGCAGCCAAAGGGGACTAGCAGGGGAGCAGTACTTC.

This rearrangement joins TRBV18 to TRBJ2-1, with 8 bases aligning to TRBD2. J was trimmed by 8 bases and V by 4 bases; bases with no gene match: 13. The germline CDR1 and CDR2 sequences are KGHSH and LQKENI. The CDR3 sequence is 16 residues long. The CDR3 loop reads CASSRPIRGGKDEQFF. For the CDR3, the DNA is TGTGCCAGCTCACGCCCGATCCGGGGGGGGAAAGATGAGCAGTTCTTC.

The CDR3 protein is CATSRAYGLAGGETQYF. Written as DNA, the CDR3 is TGTGCCACCAGCAGAGCCTACGGACTAGCGGGGGGGGAGACCCAGTACTTC. V gene TRBV15 combines with J gene TRBJ2-5, with 15 bases lining up with TRBD2. CDR1 is LNHNV and CDR2 is YYDKDF in the germline V gene (reference sequence). V shed 1 base and J 5 bases; nucleotides not matched to a gene: 5. This CDR3 contains 17 residues.

The V call is TRBV18, the J call TRBJ1-1, with 8 positions matching TRBD1. The germline V gene has CDR1 KGHSH and CDR2 LQKENI. J was trimmed by 5 bases and V by 3 bases; bases with no gene match: 8. The CDR3 is 15 residues long. The CDR3 DNA reads as TGTGCCAGCTCACCCGAGGACAGGGTAAGAACTGAAGCTTTCTTT. Translating it yields CASSPEDRVRTEAFF.

This sequence joins TRBV30 and TRBJ2-7; 10 bases line up with TRBD1. Germline V gives CDR1 GTSNPN, CDR2 SVGIG (reference sequence). The CDR3 runs 14 residues. The trim removed 5 bases at V and 2 bases at J, leaving 6 bases unmatched. DNA for the CDR3: TGTGCCTGGTCATGGACAGGGGGTCCCTACGAGCAGTACTTC. Its translation: CAWSWTGGPYEQYF.

This chain links TRBV27 with TRBJ1-5, with 9 nucleotides matching TRBD1. V lost 5 bases, J lost 8 bases, and 19 bases stayed unmatched. Germline V gene sequence: CDR1 MNHEY, CDR2 SMNVEV (reference sequence). The CDR3 contains 18 residues. CDR3 residues: CASSVGRGDEGDREPQHF. The CDR3 DNA reads as TGTGCCAGCAGTGTTGGACGAGGGGACGAAGGGGACAGGGAGCCCCAGCATTTT.

This chain uses TRBV2 with TRBJ2-1, with 13 nucleotides matching TRBD2. CDR1 is SNHLY and CDR2 is FYNNEI in the germline V gene. The CDR3 sequence is 14 residues long. J was trimmed by 5 bases and V by 7 bases; bases with no gene match: 2. CDR3: CASKGLAGHNEQFF. CDR3 DNA sequence: TGTGCCAGCAAGGGACTAGCGGGGCACAATGAGCAGTTCTTC.

The chain carries TRBV7-9 and TRBJ1-4; no firm D call. This CDR3 is built from 15 residues. CDR1 is SEHNR, CDR2 FQNEAQ, per germline (reference sequence). The V end lost 3 bases, the J end lost 7 bases, and 15 bases lay between the germline ends. The CDR3 DNA reads as TGTGCCAGCAGCTTTGACTCCGGAGTGCGTGAAAAACTGTTTTTT. This encodes CASSFDSGVREKLFF.

V and J are TRBV19 and TRBJ1-6; D might be TRBD1 (6 bases). The CDR3 is made up of 16 amino acids. CDR1 LNHDA and CDR2 SQIVND come from the germline V gene (reference sequence). V was pared by 4 bases and J by 6 bases, with 16 bases between. CDR3 coding DNA: TGTGCCAGTAGTAGAACCTCGACAGGAACTAATTCACCCCTCCACTTT. Residues: CASSRTSTGTNSPLHF.

The gene calls are TRBV27 and TRBJ1-4; D gene unclear. V lost 3 bases, J lost 3 bases, and 8 bases lay in between. The CDR3 spans 14 residues. Germline-derived CDR1 and CDR2 are MNHEY and SMNVEV (reference sequence). CDR3 sequence: CASSFGYANEKLFF. In nucleotides, the CDR3 is TGTGCCAGCAGTTTCGGGTATGCTAATGAAAAACTGTTTTTT.

This rearrangement joins TRBV19 to TRBJ2-3, with 10 bases identical to TRBD2. Germline V gene sequence: CDR1 LNHDA, CDR2 SQIVND (reference sequence). Trimming removed 7 bases from V and 5 bases from J; junction bases left unmatched: 15. This CDR3 comprises 17 residues. The CDR3 spells CASKGSLAGGSGDTQYF. In nucleotides, the CDR3 is TGTGCCAGTAAGGGCTCCTTAGCGGGGGGCTCGGGAGATACGCAGTATTTT.

This clone was recorded only once. V usage is TRBV12-3 or TRBV12-4 and J usage is TRBJ1-1; the D gene is possibly TRBD1 (6 bases). The CDR3 has 12 residues. V was shortened by 4 bases and J by 8 bases, with 11 bases between the two germline ends. The CDR3 bases are TGTGCCAGCAGTTCTAGGGGGGGGGAAGCTTTCTTT. Protein product: CASSSRGGEAFF.

The V call is TRBV11-2, the J call TRBJ2-7, with 10 nucleotides matching TRBD2. In germline, CDR1 is SGHAT, CDR2 FQNNGV. After removal of 2 bases from V and 4 bases from J, the junction contained 14 bases not matched to a gene. This CDR3 is built from 18 residues. CDR3 DNA: TGTGCCAGCAGCTTATCAGGGTCAACCGGGACTAGCGTTTACGAGCAGTACTTC. It encodes CASSLSGSTGTSVYEQYF.

The V and J genes are TRBV5-4 and TRBJ1-1, with a weak D call TRBD1 (5 bases). Trimming shortened V by 4 bases and J by 4 bases, and 11 bases separated the two germline ends. CDR3 size: 13 residues. Germline V gives CDR1 SGHNT, CDR2 YYREEE (reference sequence). The CDR3 loop reads CASSVRTSTEAFF. In nucleotides, the CDR3 is TGTGCCAGCAGCGTAAGGACAAGCACTGAAGCTTTCTTT.

The chain couples TRBV2 to TRBJ2-7, with TRBD2 identical over 7 bases. The CDR3 is 14 residues long. Per the germline V gene, CDR1 is SNHLY and CDR2 is FYNNEI. The junction had 12 bases not matched to a gene; V was cut back by 10 bases and J by 3 bases. CDR3 nucleotides: TGTGCCACCCTTCGAGAGCGGGGCGGCTACGAGCAGTACGTC. It codes for CATLRERGGYEQYV.

Only a few counts were recorded for this clone. The genes are TRBV27 and TRBJ2-2, with 11 nucleotides matching TRBD1. This CDR3 has 16 residues. With 6 bases clipped from V and 5 bases from J, the junction kept 8 bases outside the gene matches. Germline loops: CDR1 MNHEY, CDR2 SMNVEV (reference sequence). The CDR3 bases are TGTGCCAGCAGAACGCACGGGACAGGGGGTACCGGGGAGCTGTTTTTT. Translation gives CASRTHGTGGTGELFF.

The V and J genes are TRBV7-8 and TRBJ2-4; 9 bases align to TRBD1. J was trimmed by 1 base and V by 5 bases; bases with no gene match: 3. CDR3 length: 15 residues. Germline CDR1 reads SGHVS; CDR2 reads FQNEAQ. The CDR3 region is CASSPGQGAKNIQYF. As DNA, the CDR3 is TGTGCCAGCAGCCCGGGACAGGGTGCCAAAAACATTCAGTACTTC.

The chain is built from TRBV27 and TRBJ1-1; 7 positions match TRBD1. Germline-derived CDR1 and CDR2 are MNHEY and SMNVEV (reference sequence). This CDR3 is built from 14 residues. J lost 0 bases, V lost 4 bases, and 2 bases had no gene match. The CDR3 is CASSSTGMNTEAFF. The DNA for the CDR3 is TGTGCCAGCAGTTCGACAGGGATGAACACTGAAGCTTTCTTT.

CDR3 nucleotide sequence: TGTGCCAGCAGCTTAGCGGGGAATAGGGGCGAAAAACTGTTTTTT. It translates to CASSLAGNRGEKLFF. J is TRBJ1-4 and V is TRBV7-2; a weak D match, TRBD1 (5 bases). Trimming cost V 0 bases and J 8 bases, with 13 bases left between them. The length of the CDR3 is 15 residues. Germline V gene lookup returns CDR1 SGHTA and CDR2 FQGNSA.

This clone occurred a few times. This sequence joins TRBV7-9 and TRBJ1-5; D call uncertain. The CDR3 has 13 residues. Per the germline V gene, CDR1 is SEHNR and CDR2 is FQNEAQ (reference sequence). The V and J ends lost 3 bases and 2 bases respectively, with 5 bases between them. CDR3 protein: CASSFEGNQPQHF. In nucleotides, the CDR3 is TGTGCCAGCAGCTTCGAGGGCAATCAGCCCCAGCATTTT. Full variable domain (remainder filled in from reference TRBV7-9 and TRBJ1-5): DTGVSQNPRHKITKRGQNVTFRCDPISEHNRLYWYRQTLGQGPEFLTYFQNEAQLEKSRLLSDRFSAERPKGSFSTLEIQRTEQGDSAMYLCASSFEGNQPQHFGDGTRLSIL.

This clone was seen only a few times. The chain recombines TRBV27 with TRBJ2-1; a possible D gene is TRBD1 (6 bases). Trimming removed 8 bases from V and 6 bases from J, with 17 bases in between. The CDR3 has 14 amino acids. Germline-derived CDR1 and CDR2 are MNHEY and SMNVEV (reference sequence). The DNA for the CDR3 is TGTGCCAGCCGCGGTCCCCAGGGGATCAATGAGCAGTTCTTC. Translation: CASRGPQGINEQFF.

This clone was observed a few times. The rearrangement links TRBV9 to TRBJ1-3; D may be TRBD1 (5 bases). There are 16 residues in the CDR3. Germline CDR1 SGDLS, CDR2 YYNGEE. Trimming took 4 bases from V and 4 from J, leaving 18 bases between them. This CDR3 is CASSPRMGGSGNTIYF. The CDR3 coding sequence is TGTGCCAGCAGCCCTCGCATGGGGGGTTCCGGAAACACCATATATTTT.

The chain employs TRBV28 and TRBJ2-7; D might be TRBD2 (5 bases). This CDR3 is built from 14 residues. In germline, CDR1 is MDHEN, CDR2 SYDVKM. The V end lost 3 bases, the J end lost 7 bases, and 16 bases lay between the germline ends. The CDR3 here is CASSLVSVPGEQYF. The CDR3 DNA follows: TGTGCCAGCAGTTTGGTATCAGTCCCGGGGGAGCAGTACTTC.

J is TRBJ2-5 and V is TRBV18; weak D call: TRBD2 (5 bases). There are 15 residues in the CDR3. The germline gives CDR1 KGHSH, CDR2 LQKENI. V was clipped by 4 bases and J by 5 bases, with 17 bases between them. The DNA for the CDR3 is TGTGCCAGCTCACGCGGAGGCCCTGGGCTGGAGACCCAGTACTTC. Translated: CASSRGGPGLETQYF.

Written as DNA, the CDR3 is TGTGCCACCAGTGATTCGAGGACTAAACTTAGCAATCAGCCCCAGCATTTT. This codes for CATSDSRTKLSNQPQHF. The chain employs TRBV24-1 and TRBJ1-5; D remains ambiguous. Trimming shortened V by 2 bases and J by 0 bases, and 13 bases separated the two germline ends. Germline CDR1 is KGHDR and CDR2 is SFDVKD. This CDR3 comprises 17 residues.

The chain carries TRBV6-5 and TRBJ1-3; D not resolved. Trimming shortened V by 2 bases and J by 0 bases, and 5 bases separated the two germline ends. The germline V gene encodes CDR1 MNHEY and CDR2 SVGAGI. CDR3 length: 14 amino acids. This chain's CDR3 is CASSYGNSGNTIYF. For the CDR3, the DNA is TGTGCCAGCAGTTACGGCAACTCTGGAAACACCATATATTTT.

In DNA form, the CDR3 reads TGTGCCAGCAGCCCGACAGGGGCTTGGGGTCAGGAGGTTGGCTACACCTTC. Encoded protein: CASSPTGAWGQEVGYTF. The chain carries TRBV7-2 and TRBJ1-2; 8 nucleotides align to TRBD1. CDR1 SGHTA and CDR2 FQGNSA come from the germline V gene. The CDR3 is 17 amino acids. V shed 5 bases, J shed 7 bases, and the junction held 18 bases outside the gene matches.

The rearrangement links TRBV18 to TRBJ2-5; the match to TRBD1 covers 7 bases. V gave up 1 base and J gave up 5 bases; unmatched junction bases: 4. Germline CDR1 and CDR2: KGHSH and LQKENI. The CDR3 runs 14 residues. CDR3 in DNA: TGTGCCAGCTCACCACAAGGGGGCGAGGAGACCCAGTACTTC. This codes for CASSPQGGEETQYF.

The gene calls are TRBV5-4 and TRBJ2-3; a weak D match, TRBD1 (6 bases). This CDR3 has 15 amino acids. V was cut by 4 bases and J by 0 bases, with 12 bases left in between. Per the germline V gene, CDR1 is SGHNT and CDR2 is YYREEE (reference sequence). CDR3 sequence: CASSLDSISTDTQYF. CDR3 nucleotides: TGTGCCAGCAGCCTGGACAGTATTAGCACAGATACGCAGTATTTT.